This T cell receptor beta chain was sequenced during a study of blood T cell repertoires in COVID-19. Study summary: There were acute and convalescent COVID-19 samples, and they came from the United States, Italy and Spain. PBMCs, B-cell-depleted T cells, or T cells provided the cDNA or gDNA that made up the material.

Per the study methods: For nucleated cells, counts were estimated from reference gene primer amplification. Profiled with immunoSEQ multiplex PCR; TCRdb holds only in-frame clones, not every one. V, J and clone size derive from that table, while D and trimming were established from the DNA sequence. The data show hundreds of thousands of clones, approximately 90% seen once. The CDR3 totals 14 residues. Germline trimming cut 5 bases from V and 7 bases from J; bases unmatched to any gene: 9. CDR1 and CDR2 (germline): LNHDA, SQIVND (reference sequence). This TCR came from a man between 18 and 29 years old with active or convalescent COVID-19. The sample comprised peripheral blood. The V call is TRBV19, the J call TRBJ1-2, with 8 bases aligning to TRBD1. The CDR3 here is CASSLQGASGGYTF. In DNA form, the CDR3 reads TGTGCCAGTAGTCTGCAGGGGGCTTCAGGTGGCTACACCTTC.